This T cell receptor beta chain stems from a study of CD8+ T cells in alopecia areata. The CDR3 sequence is 15 residues long. Germline V lookup: CDR1 LGHNA, CDR2 YNFKEQ. Trimming cost V 8 bases and J 3 bases; bases outside gene matches: 11. Treatment defined: oral pan-JAK inhibitor, 5-10 mg twice daily. The sequencing template was cDNA reverse transcribed from extracted RNA. Method: immunoSEQ multiplex PCR; TCRdb's copy keeps in-frame clones and lacks some. The sample holds some 190,000 clones; 60% are singletons and the top ten take under 1.2%. The receptor was derived from a human donor with alopecia areata. Sequences were derived from CD4+ T cells sorted from blood, sampled at week 24, from a patient treated with tofacitinib. This chain connects TRBV4-2 to TRBJ2-3; 7 bases are shared with TRBD1. For the CDR3, the DNA is TGTGCCAGCTGTCTACAGGGGCAGGTGACAGATACGCAGTATTTT. Its translation is CASCLQGQVTDTQYF.